The rows below give T cell receptor beta chains drawn from one sample of a study of PD-1 blockade in classical Hodgkin lymphoma. Sequencing used immunoSEQ multiplex PCR; TCRdb keeps in-frame clones, though not all of them. The sample holds some 100,000 clones; 80% to 95% are singletons and the top ten take 2.5% to 3.5%. The starting material was peripheral blood mononuclear cells (PBMCs), obtained at baseline. The origin of the receptors is a human donor with classical Hodgkin lymphoma. CDR3s include the opening cysteine and the closing phenylalanine or tryptophan.

>TRBV9
CASSVDEGARYEQYF
>TRBV12-5
CASGFDEGWTDSNQPQHF
>TRBV19
CASSTPRDRRSEVNTIYF
>TRBV7-9
CASSLMGDPGELFF
>TRBV7-9
CASSLVVGQIYEQYF
>TRBV9
CASSAQLGGNTIYF
>TRBV4-1
CASSQRGDYNEQFF
>TRBV18
CASSPISYEQYF
>TRBV19
CATVSRSSGNTIYF
>TRBV27
CASSFLTGSMFF
>TRBV7-3
CASSLPGGTTGRTEAFF
>TRBV19
CASSATGGTGELFF
>TRBV19
CASSPDDRGDEKLFF
>TRBV28
CASSFPGRTDTQYF
>TRBV4-2
CASSRVLGANTGELFF
>TRBV5-1
CASSLAPPSYEQYF
>TRBV28
CASSLAVREKLFF